The clone carrying this T cell receptor (beta chain) has ten or more counts. Its antigen is still unknown. The sample belongs to a study of T-cell reconstitution after alpha-beta-depleted transplantation in children. Study results and caveats: At day 60, the high TCRbeta diversity found in some patients originated from recipient T cells and thymic progenitors that had survived. T-cell numbers and diversity one year post-transplant derived largely from freshly generated T cells. There were reportedly several hundred expanded graft clones from which alpha-beta T cells came about two months after transplant.

Preparation of the TCRbeta library used unique molecular identifiers. TCRdb used MiXCR to reprocess the PCR reads, holding one entry per CDR3 protein. This table has around 300,000 distinct CDR3 sequences, around 7.1% appearing once. The CDR3 extends over 17 amino acids. Trimming removed 2 bases from V and 4 bases from J; junction bases left unmatched: 5. Germline assignment: CDR1 SGHTA and CDR2 FQGNSA. The chain uses TRBV7-2 and TRBJ2-2; 12 positions match TRBD2. This sample comprised peripheral blood, obtained 360 days after TCRalphabeta/CD19-depleted stem cell transplant. This clonotype originated in a female patient between 2 and 15 years old who had a stem cell transplant for Fanconi anemia, so the T cells may come from the graft donor. Here the CDR3 reads CASSLLAGGTITGELFF. CDR3 DNA: TGTGCCAGCAGCTTACTAGCGGGGGGGACGATCACCGGGGAGCTGTTTTTT. Variable domain in full (rest from reference TRBV7-2 and TRBJ2-2): GAGVSQSPSNKVTEKGKDVELRCDPISGHTALYWYRQSLGQGLEFLIYFQGNSAPDKSGLPSDRFSAERTGGSVSTLTIQRTQQEDSAVYLCASSLLAGGTITGELFFGEGSRLTVL.